The present entry profiles one T cell receptor beta chain with its context. Germline V gene sequence: CDR1 PRHDT, CDR2 FYEKMQ (reference sequence). The CDR3 totals 14 residues. The ends were cut back, 5 bases at V and 7 bases at J, with 14 bases in the middle. The data belong to a study of cytomegalovirus exposure and HLA in healthy donors. It was with 60 Vbeta and 13 Jbeta primers that the PCR ran. Measured with immunoSEQ multiplex PCR; TCRdb has only the in-frame clones, and not every one. The sample records about 160,000 clones, approximately 80% being singletons. This clonotype was sampled from a male donor in good health and CMV-seropositive. The rearrangement joins TRBV13 to TRBJ1-4; perhaps TRBD1 as D (5 bases). Sequenced material: PBMCs. The CDR3, as DNA: TGTGCCAGCAGCATCCGGGGGGGGAGTGAAAAACTGTTTTTT. As protein: CASSIRGGSEKLFF.